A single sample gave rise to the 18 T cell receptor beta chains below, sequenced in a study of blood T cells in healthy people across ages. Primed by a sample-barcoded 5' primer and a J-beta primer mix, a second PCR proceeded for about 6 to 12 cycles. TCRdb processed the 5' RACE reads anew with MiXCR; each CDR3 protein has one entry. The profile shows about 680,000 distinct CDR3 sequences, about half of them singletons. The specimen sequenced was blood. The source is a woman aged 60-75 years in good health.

This CDR3 reads CASSLQGVWDEQYF. The CDR3 DNA reads as TGTGCCAGCAGTTTACAGGGGGTCTGGGACGAGCAGTACTTC. This sequence joins TRBV12-3 or TRBV12-4 and TRBJ2-5; 7 bases line up with TRBD1. The DNA end is more similar to TRBJ2-7, so the J call may be wrong. The CDR3 extends over 14 amino acids.

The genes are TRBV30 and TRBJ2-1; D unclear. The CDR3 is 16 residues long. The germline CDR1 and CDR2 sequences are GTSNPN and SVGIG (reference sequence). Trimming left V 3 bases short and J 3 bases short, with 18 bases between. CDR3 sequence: CAWRAPPSAGYNEQFF. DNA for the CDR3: TGTGCCTGGAGGGCTCCCCCTTCAGCCGGCTACAATGAGCAGTTCTTC.

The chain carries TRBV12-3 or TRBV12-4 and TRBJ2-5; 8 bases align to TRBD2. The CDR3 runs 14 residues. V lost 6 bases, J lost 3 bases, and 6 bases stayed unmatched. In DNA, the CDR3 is TGTGCCAGCAGAACCGGGACTAGAAAAGAGACCCAGTACTTC. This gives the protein CASRTGTRKETQYF.

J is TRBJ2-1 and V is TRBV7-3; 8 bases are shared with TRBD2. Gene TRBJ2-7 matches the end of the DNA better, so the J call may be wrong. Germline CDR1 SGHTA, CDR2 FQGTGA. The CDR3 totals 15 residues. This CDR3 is CASSFRGGDYNEQYF. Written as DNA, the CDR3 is TGTGCCAGCAGCTTTCGGGGGGGAGACTACAATGAGCAGTACTTC.

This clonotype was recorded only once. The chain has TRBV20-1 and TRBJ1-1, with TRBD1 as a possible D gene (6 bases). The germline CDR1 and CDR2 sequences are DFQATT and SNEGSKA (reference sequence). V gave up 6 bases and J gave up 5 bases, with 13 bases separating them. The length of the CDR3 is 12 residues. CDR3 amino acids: CSAIDRLTEAFF. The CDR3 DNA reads TGCAGTGCGATAGACAGGTTGACTGAAGCTTTCTTT.

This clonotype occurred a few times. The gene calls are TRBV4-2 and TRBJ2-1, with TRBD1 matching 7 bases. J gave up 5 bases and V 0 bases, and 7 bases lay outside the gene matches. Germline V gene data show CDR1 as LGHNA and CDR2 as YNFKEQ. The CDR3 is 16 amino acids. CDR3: CASSQEGGQVNNEQFF. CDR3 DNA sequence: TGTGCCAGCAGCCAAGAAGGGGGCCAGGTCAACAATGAGCAGTTCTTC.

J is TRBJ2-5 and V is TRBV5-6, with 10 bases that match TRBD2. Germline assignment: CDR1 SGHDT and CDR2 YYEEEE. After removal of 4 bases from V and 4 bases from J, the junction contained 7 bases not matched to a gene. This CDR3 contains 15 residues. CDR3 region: CASSVVAGGRETQYF. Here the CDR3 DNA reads TGTGCCAGCAGCGTGGTAGCGGGAGGAAGAGAGACCCAGTACTTC.

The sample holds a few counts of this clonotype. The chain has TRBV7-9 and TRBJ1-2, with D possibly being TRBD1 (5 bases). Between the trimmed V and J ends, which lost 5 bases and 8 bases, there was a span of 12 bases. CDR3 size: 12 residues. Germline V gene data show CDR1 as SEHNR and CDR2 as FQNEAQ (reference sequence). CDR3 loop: CASSQQEWGYTF. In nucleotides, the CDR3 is TGTGCCAGCAGCCAACAGGAGTGGGGCTACACCTTC.

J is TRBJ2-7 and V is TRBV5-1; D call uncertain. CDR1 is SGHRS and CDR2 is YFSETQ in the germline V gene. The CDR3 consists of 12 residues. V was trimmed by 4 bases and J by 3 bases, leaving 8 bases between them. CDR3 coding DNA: TGCGCCAGCAGCCGTGACAACTACGAGCAGTACTTC. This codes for CASSRDNYEQYF.

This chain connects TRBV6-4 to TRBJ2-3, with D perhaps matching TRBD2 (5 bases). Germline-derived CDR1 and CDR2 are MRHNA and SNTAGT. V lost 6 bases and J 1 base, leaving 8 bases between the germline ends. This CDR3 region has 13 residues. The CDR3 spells CASRRSGTDTQYF. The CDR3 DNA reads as TGTGCCAGCAGACGTAGCGGCACAGATACGCAGTATTTT.

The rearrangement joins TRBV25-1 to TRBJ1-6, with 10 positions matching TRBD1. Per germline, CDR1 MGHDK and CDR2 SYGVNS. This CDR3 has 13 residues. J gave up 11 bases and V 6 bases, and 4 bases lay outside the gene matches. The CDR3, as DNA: TGTGCCAGCAGGGACAGGGGGGATCCACCCCTCCACTTT. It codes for CASRDRGDPPLHF. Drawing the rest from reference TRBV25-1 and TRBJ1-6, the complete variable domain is EADIYQTPRYLVIGTGKKITLECSQTMGHDKMYWYQQDPGMELHLIHYSYGVNSTEKGDLSSESTVSRIRTEHFPLTLESARPSHTSQYLCASRDRGDPPLHFGNGTRLTVT.

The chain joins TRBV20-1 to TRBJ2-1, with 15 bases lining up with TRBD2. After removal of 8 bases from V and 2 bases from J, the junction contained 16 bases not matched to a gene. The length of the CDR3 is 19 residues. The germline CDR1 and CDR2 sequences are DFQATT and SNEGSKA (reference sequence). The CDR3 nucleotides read TGCAGTTCGCTGAACTTGGGGACTAGCGGGAGGATCGCCTACAATGAGCAGTTCTTC. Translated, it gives CSSLNLGTSGRIAYNEQFF.

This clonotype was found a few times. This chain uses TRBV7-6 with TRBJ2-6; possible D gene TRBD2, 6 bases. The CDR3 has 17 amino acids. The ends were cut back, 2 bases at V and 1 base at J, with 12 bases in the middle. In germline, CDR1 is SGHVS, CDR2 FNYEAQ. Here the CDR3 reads CASSLQLGTSGANVLTF. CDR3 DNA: TGTGCCAGCAGCTTACAACTTGGGACTTCTGGGGCCAACGTCCTGACTTTC.

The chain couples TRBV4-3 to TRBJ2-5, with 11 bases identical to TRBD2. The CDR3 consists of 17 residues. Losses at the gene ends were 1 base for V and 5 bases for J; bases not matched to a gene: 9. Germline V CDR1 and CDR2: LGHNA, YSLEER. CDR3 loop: CASSQAPTSGSRETQYF. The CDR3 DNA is TGCGCCAGCAGCCAAGCGCCAACTAGCGGGAGCCGCGAGACCCAGTACTTC.

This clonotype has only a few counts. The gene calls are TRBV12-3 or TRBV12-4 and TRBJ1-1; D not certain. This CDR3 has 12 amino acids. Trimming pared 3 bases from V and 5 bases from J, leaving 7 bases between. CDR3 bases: TGTGCCAGCAGTTTGGCCAGTACTGAAGCTTTCTTT. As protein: CASSLASTEAFF.

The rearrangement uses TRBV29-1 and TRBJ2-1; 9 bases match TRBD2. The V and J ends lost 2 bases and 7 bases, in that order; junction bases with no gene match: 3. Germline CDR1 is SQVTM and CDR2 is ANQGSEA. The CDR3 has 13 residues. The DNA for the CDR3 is TGCAGCGTTGAATCTAGCGGGACGAATGAGCAGTTCTTC. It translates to CSVESSGTNEQFF.

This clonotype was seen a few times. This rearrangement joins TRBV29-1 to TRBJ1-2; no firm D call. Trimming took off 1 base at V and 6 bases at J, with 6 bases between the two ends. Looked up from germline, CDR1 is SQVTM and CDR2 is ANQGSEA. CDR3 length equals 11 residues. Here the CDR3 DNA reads TGCAGCGTTGAAGTGTATGATGGCTACACCTTC. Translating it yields CSVEVYDGYTF.

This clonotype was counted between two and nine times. CDR3 in amino acids: CSAGPSGNEQFF. The CDR3 region has the DNA TGCAGTGCGGGACCTAGCGGCAATGAGCAGTTCTTC. The V and J genes are TRBV20-1 and TRBJ2-1; TRBD2 matches 7 bases. Germline-derived CDR1 and CDR2 are DFQATT and SNEGSKA (reference sequence). The length of the CDR3 is 12 residues. V lost 6 bases to trimming and J lost 6 bases; unmatched junction nucleotides: 5.